The subject of this entry is one TCR beta chain. Germline CDR1 SGHRS, CDR2 YFSETQ. This CDR3 contains 14 residues. J was trimmed by 7 bases and V by 0 bases; bases with no gene match: 5. The sample is drawn from a study of T cell changes during pregnancy in multiple sclerosis. Assay: immunoSEQ multiplex PCR; the TCRdb copy retains only in-frame clones and omits some. The repertoire holds around 130,000 clones, with about 96% as singletons. The sample in question was peripheral blood, obtained after pregnancy. The sequence derives from a female donor with multiple sclerosis, enrolled in a pregnancy study. The V call is TRBV5-1, the J call TRBJ1-2, with 8 bases aligning to TRBD1. CDR3 coding DNA: TGCGCCAGCAGCTTGGGTTGGACAGGGTTTGGCTACACCTTC. As protein: CASSLGWTGFGYTF.